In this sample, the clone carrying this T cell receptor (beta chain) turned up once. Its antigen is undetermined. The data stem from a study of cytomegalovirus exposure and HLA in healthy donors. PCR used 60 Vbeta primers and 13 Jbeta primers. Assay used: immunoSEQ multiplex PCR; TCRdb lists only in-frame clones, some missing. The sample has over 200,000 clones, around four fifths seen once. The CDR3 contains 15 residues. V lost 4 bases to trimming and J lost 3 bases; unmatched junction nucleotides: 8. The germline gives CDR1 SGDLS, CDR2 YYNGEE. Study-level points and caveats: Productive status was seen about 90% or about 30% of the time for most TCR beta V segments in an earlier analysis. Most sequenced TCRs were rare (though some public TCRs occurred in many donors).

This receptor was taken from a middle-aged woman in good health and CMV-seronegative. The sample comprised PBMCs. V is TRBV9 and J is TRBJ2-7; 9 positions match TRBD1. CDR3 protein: CASSPRPGQGYEQYF. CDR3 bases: TGTGCCAGCAGCCCAAGACCGGGACAGGGCTACGAGCAGTACTTC.